The next 28 T cell receptor beta chains were all read from a single sample in a study of blood T cell repertoires in COVID-19. The protocol was immunoSEQ multiplex PCR, while the TCRdb copy is restricted to in-frame clones and leaves out a portion. This table has 160,000 or so clones, over 75% appearing once. The sample was PBMCs or T cells enriched from blood (not recorded which). These receptors were taken from a woman in her 50s who had recovered from COVID-19.

This rearrangement joins TRBV5-1 to TRBJ2-1; 7 bases line up with TRBD1. The CDR3 covers 15 residues. V was pared by 4 bases and J by 5 bases, with 9 bases of the junction left unmatched. Germline V gene lookup returns CDR1 SGHRS and CDR2 YFSETQ. In nucleotides, the CDR3 is TGCGCCAGCAGCCCCCCGGGACAGTCCAACAATGAGCAGTTCTTC. Its protein is CASSPPGQSNNEQFF.

The chain has TRBV6-5 and TRBJ2-5; 8 bases fit TRBD2. The germline V gene has CDR1 MNHEY and CDR2 SVGAGI. The CDR3 totals 14 residues. V gave up 7 bases and J gave up 5 bases; unmatched junction bases: 9. CDR3 coding DNA: TGTGCCAGCAAGGGCGGACTAGCCGGGGAGACCCAGTACTTC. This translates into CASKGGLAGETQYF.

CDR3 sequence reads: CASSRGHANTEAFF. CDR3 bases: TGTGCCAGCAGCCGTGGACATGCCAACACTGAAGCTTTCTTT. The gene calls are TRBV7-2 and TRBJ1-1; perhaps TRBD1 as D (5 bases). CDR1 is SGHTA, CDR2 FQGNSA, per germline. V was trimmed by 5 bases and J by 2 bases, leaving 12 bases between them. This CDR3 spans 14 amino acids.

The chain recombines TRBV27 with TRBJ2-2, with 10 nucleotides matching TRBD2. After removal of 6 bases from V and 7 bases from J, the junction contained 11 bases not matched to a gene. The CDR3 is 16 amino acids. The germline V gene encodes CDR1 MNHEY and CDR2 SMNVEV (reference sequence). CDR3 sequence reads: CASRQGLAGANGELFF. The DNA for the CDR3 is TGTGCCAGCAGACAAGGTCTAGCGGGGGCAAACGGGGAGCTGTTTTTT.

V gene TRBV7-9 combines with J gene TRBJ1-1; perhaps TRBD1 as D (6 bases). The CDR3 consists of 11 residues. V gave up 5 bases and J gave up 11 bases, with 12 bases separating them. The V gene's germline CDR1 is SEHNR and CDR2 FQNEAQ (reference sequence). As DNA, the CDR3 is TGTGCCAGCAGCCACAGGGACGGGGCTTTCTTT. Protein sequence: CASSHRDGAFF. Full variable domain (rest looked up from reference TRBV7-9 and TRBJ1-1): DTGVSQNPRHKITKRGQNVTFRCDPISEHNRLYWYRQTLGQGPEFLTYFQNEAQLEKSRLLSDRFSAERPKGSFSTLEIQRTEQGDSAMYLCASSHRDGAFFGQGTRLTVV.

The CDR3 region has the DNA TGTGCCAGCAGTGGACAGGCCCTCTATGGCTACACCTTC. Its translation: CASSGQALYGYTF. The V and J genes are TRBV6-6 and TRBJ1-2; TRBD1 matches at 7 bases. The CDR3 extends over 13 amino acids. The V gene end was trimmed by 5 bases and the J gene end by 4 bases; junction bases not matched to a gene: 4. CDR1 is MNHNY, CDR2 SVGAGI, per germline (reference sequence).

The rearrangement links TRBV5-1 to TRBJ2-7; D perhaps matches TRBD1 (6 bases). V shed 4 bases and J shed 3 bases, with 17 bases lying between them. The CDR3 runs 15 residues. Germline V gene sequence: CDR1 SGHRS, CDR2 YFSETQ. The CDR3 DNA reads TGCGCCAGCAGCGACGGGACATCGGTACTCTACGAGCAGTACTTC. Translation: CASSDGTSVLYEQYF.

This rearrangement joins TRBV6-5 to TRBJ2-1; D not resolved. CDR1 is MNHEY, CDR2 SVGAGI, per germline. The CDR3 has 12 amino acids. The ends were cut back, 6 bases at V and 7 bases at J, with 10 bases in the middle. CDR3 nucleotide sequence: TGTGCCAGCAGATCCTACCGAAATGAGCAGTTCTTC. This gives the protein CASRSYRNEQFF.

The V call is TRBV3-1 (or the pseudogene TRBV3-2), the J call TRBJ2-2; 13 bases fit TRBD2. Germline CDR1 reads LGHDT; CDR2 reads YNNKEL (reference sequence). The V gene end was trimmed by 3 bases and the J gene end by 5 bases; junction bases not matched to a gene: 6. CDR3 length: 17 amino acids. CDR3 region: CASSHQLLAGGTGELFF. As DNA, the CDR3 is TGTGCCAGCAGCCACCAACTACTAGCGGGGGGGACCGGGGAGCTGTTTTTT.

The genes are TRBV4-3 and TRBJ1-1, with 7 bases matching TRBD1. The CDR3 extends over 13 amino acids. V gave up 4 bases and J gave up 11 bases; unmatched junction bases: 10. Germline CDR1 and CDR2: LGHNA and YSLEER. The CDR3 spells CASSPTPGTEAFF. In DNA form, the CDR3 reads TGCGCCAGCAGCCCTACACCCGGGACAGAGGCTTTCTTT.

The chain joins TRBV7-8 to TRBJ1-1; TRBD1 agrees at 8 bases. The CDR3 is 20 amino acids. V was pared by 5 bases and J by 4 bases, with 24 bases of the junction left unmatched. Looked up from germline, CDR1 is SGHVS and CDR2 is FQNEAQ. The CDR3 here is CASSPDRARTGIVKGTEAFF. CDR3 sequence (DNA): TGTGCCAGCAGCCCGGACAGGGCGAGAACGGGAATTGTGAAGGGCACTGAAGCTTTCTTT.

This rearrangement joins TRBV5-1 to TRBJ1-2; 7 bases line up with TRBD1. Losses at the gene ends were 4 bases for V and 4 bases for J; bases not matched to a gene: 10. The germline V gene encodes CDR1 SGHRS and CDR2 YFSETQ. This CDR3 spans 15 amino acids. CDR3 nucleotide sequence: TGCGCCAGCAGCATTCAGGGGGACAGTGGCTATGGCTACACCTTC. Translated, it gives CASSIQGDSGYGYTF.

The V call is TRBV6-5, the J call TRBJ2-3, with 8 bases that match TRBD2. Germline CDR1 and CDR2: MNHEY and SVGAGI. Germline trimming cut 6 bases from V and 4 bases from J; bases unmatched to any gene: 9. CDR3 size: 15 residues. In DNA form, the CDR3 reads TGTGCCAGCAGGGTATTCGCGGGGGGCTCAGATACGCAGTATTTT. This translates into CASRVFAGGSDTQYF.

V and J are TRBV19 and TRBJ2-1; 11 bases align to TRBD2. The CDR3 is 16 residues long. Germline loops: CDR1 LNHDA, CDR2 SQIVND (reference sequence). J gave up 6 bases and V 4 bases, and 8 bases lay outside the gene matches. CDR3: CASSRRLAGIANEQFF. Here the CDR3 DNA reads TGTGCCAGTAGTAGGAGACTAGCGGGGATCGCCAATGAGCAGTTCTTC.

This chain links TRBV9 with TRBJ1-3, with TRBD1 matching over 7 bases. The CDR3 has 17 amino acids. Looked up from germline, CDR1 is SGDLS and CDR2 is YYNGEE. Losses at the gene ends were 0 bases for V and 3 bases for J; bases not matched to a gene: 9. The CDR3 coding sequence is TGTGCCAGCAGCGTAGATAGCGGCAGGGGGTTTGGAAACACCATATATTTT. It is translated as CASSVDSGRGFGNTIYF.

The chain combines TRBV6-5 with TRBJ1-2; D remains ambiguous. V shed 6 bases and J shed 1 base, with 12 bases lying between them. The CDR3 consists of 14 residues. CDR1 and CDR2 (germline): MNHEY, SVGAGI. CDR3 region: CASSPPGVNYGYTF. The DNA of the CDR3 is TGTGCCAGCAGCCCCCCCGGGGTTAACTATGGCTACACCTTC.

The chain links TRBV6-5 to TRBJ1-6, with 9 bases matching TRBD1. J gave up 8 bases and V 6 bases, and 5 bases lay outside the gene matches. Germline assignment: CDR1 MNHEY and CDR2 SVGAGI. The CDR3 extends over 14 amino acids. DNA for the CDR3: TGTGCCAGCAGATGGACAGGGGAATATTCACCCCTCCACTTT. It yields the protein CASRWTGEYSPLHF.

V gene TRBV27 combines with J gene TRBJ2-7; TRBD2 matches at 7 bases. The CDR3 loop spans 12 amino acids. CDR1 is MNHEY and CDR2 is SMNVEV in the germline V gene (reference sequence). The V segment lost 6 bases and the J segment 5 bases; nucleotides outside the gene matches: 4. CDR3 residues: CASRYAGDEQYF. As DNA, the CDR3 is TGTGCCAGCAGGTATGCGGGGGACGAGCAGTACTTC.

CDR3 nucleotide sequence: TGCAGGGAGATCAGGGTGCAAGAGACCCAGTACTTC. Its translation is CREIRVQETQYF. This chain connects TRBV29-1 to TRBJ2-5, with D perhaps matching TRBD1 (5 bases). CDR1 and CDR2 (germline): SQVTM, ANQGSEA. This CDR3 contains 12 residues.

The chain employs TRBV3-1 (or the pseudogene TRBV3-2) and TRBJ1-2; 11 nucleotides match TRBD1. Germline-derived CDR1 and CDR2 are LGHDT and YNNKEL (reference sequence). V lost 4 bases and J lost 4; bases outside the gene matches: 8. The CDR3 totals 16 residues. CDR3: CASSPPGTGGPYGYTF. For the CDR3, the DNA is TGTGCCAGCAGCCCCCCTGGGACAGGGGGACCCTATGGCTACACCTTC.

The chain recombines TRBV27 with TRBJ2-5, with 7 bases identical to TRBD1. V shed 4 bases, J shed 0 bases, and the junction held 2 bases outside the gene matches. From germline, CDR1 is MNHEY and CDR2 SMNVEV (reference sequence). The CDR3 has 14 residues. The CDR3 loop reads CASSYTGDQETQYF. The CDR3 DNA is TGTGCCAGCAGTTATACAGGGGACCAAGAGACCCAGTACTTC.

V usage is TRBV5-8 and J usage is TRBJ2-7, with a weak D call TRBD1 (6 bases). The V gene's germline CDR1 is SGHTS and CDR2 YDEGEE. The V end was cut by 0 bases, the J end by 2 bases, with 12 bases between. CDR3 length equals 15 residues. CDR3 protein: CASSLDRASPYEQYF. As DNA, the CDR3 is TGTGCCAGCAGCTTGGACAGGGCAAGCCCCTACGAGCAGTACTTC.

The chain joins TRBV7-8 to TRBJ2-5; unclear D gene. CDR1 is SGHVS, CDR2 FQNEAQ, per germline. The CDR3 is 14 residues long. The V end was cut by 1 base, the J end by 2 bases, with 8 bases between. CDR3 bases: TGTGCCAGCAGCTTAGAGCTTAGTCAAGAGACCCAGTACTTC. Its protein is CASSLELSQETQYF.

This clone has just one count. The chain has TRBV3-1 (or the pseudogene TRBV3-2) and TRBJ2-7; 7 nucleotides match TRBD1. The CDR3 runs to 15 residues. Per the germline V gene, CDR1 is LGHDT and CDR2 is YNNKEL (reference sequence). V was clipped by 4 bases and J by 0 bases; unmatched bases: 6. CDR3 amino acids: CASSPPRDSSYEQYF. Written as DNA, the CDR3 is TGTGCCAGCAGCCCCCCCCGGGACAGCTCCTACGAGCAGTACTTC.

The chain uses TRBV4-1 and TRBJ2-1; 7 positions match TRBD1. V was pared by 3 bases and J by 0 bases, with 14 bases of the junction left unmatched. Germline CDR1 reads MGHRA; CDR2 reads YSYEKL. The CDR3 runs to 19 residues. The DNA of the CDR3 is TGCGCCAGCAGCCACCGAACAGGGGCCCCGGAATTCTCCTACAATGAGCAGTTCTTC. It is translated as CASSHRTGAPEFSYNEQFF.

J is TRBJ1-2 and V is TRBV18, with a possible D match to TRBD1 (6 bases). V lost 3 bases to trimming and J lost 0 bases, with 8 bases between them. The V gene's germline CDR1 is KGHSH and CDR2 LQKENI. The CDR3 sequence is 14 residues long. As DNA, the CDR3 is TGTGCCAGCTCACCGGACAGAGCTAACTATGGCTACACCTTC. It specifies CASSPDRANYGYTF.

This clone has a single count. J is TRBJ1-2 and V is TRBV24-1, with D perhaps TRBD1 (6 bases). CDR1 KGHDR and CDR2 SFDVKD come from the germline V gene. The V end was cut by 5 bases, the J end by 1 base, with 7 bases between. The CDR3 sequence is 13 residues long. CDR3: CATSAGVNYGYTF. The CDR3 DNA is TGTGCCACCAGTGCAGGGGTTAACTATGGCTACACCTTC.

This sequence joins TRBV30 and TRBJ1-2, with 7 bases identical to TRBD1. The CDR3 loop spans 14 amino acids. Trimming took 3 bases from V and 5 from J; bases not matched to a gene: 9. Germline V gene data show CDR1 as GTSNPN and CDR2 as SVGIG (reference sequence). CDR3 coding DNA: TGTGCCTGGAGGCTAGCGCCAGGGGGGTATGGCTACACCTTC. This encodes CAWRLAPGGYGYTF.